The rows below give T cell receptor beta chains drawn from one sample of a study of Tregs in tolerant kidney transplant recipients. Generated by immunoSEQ multiplex PCR, the TCRdb table keeps only in-frame clones and is missing some. The table includes about 240,000 clones, about 80% detected once. The source material was CD4+ T cells from blood. These receptors were taken from a human donor in good health. The CDR3 runs from the conserved cysteine through the conserved F or W. The order of the fields is J gene, V gene, CDR3 protein.

TRBJ1-4,TRBV18,CASSSADPKLEKLFF
TRBJ1-1,TRBV6-5,CASSPSGGTEAFF
TRBJ1-1,TRBV5-4,CASSLADRGRTEAFF
TRBJ2-5,TRBV5-5,CASSLPVLASYQETQYF
TRBJ2-5,TRBV5-1,CASSLRREYQETQYF
TRBJ2-7,TRBV30,CAWAGTARYEQYF
TRBJ1-1,TRBV2,CASSDIREGNTEAFF
TRBJ1-5,TRBV7-2,CASSLTGAYQPQHF
TRBJ2-1,TRBV19,CASSINRGRGYNEQFF
TRBJ2-3,TRBV6-4,CASSESGRGYTQYF
TRBJ2-7,TRBV7-9,CASSRDLGDYEQYF
TRBJ2-1,TRBV19,CASSTLAGGYNEQFF
TRBJ2-1,TRBV7-2,CASSLTLRDNEQFF
TRBJ2-7,TRBV11-3,CASSLGTSTSYEQYF
TRBJ2-1,TRBV11-2,CASSSNGGDGNEQFF